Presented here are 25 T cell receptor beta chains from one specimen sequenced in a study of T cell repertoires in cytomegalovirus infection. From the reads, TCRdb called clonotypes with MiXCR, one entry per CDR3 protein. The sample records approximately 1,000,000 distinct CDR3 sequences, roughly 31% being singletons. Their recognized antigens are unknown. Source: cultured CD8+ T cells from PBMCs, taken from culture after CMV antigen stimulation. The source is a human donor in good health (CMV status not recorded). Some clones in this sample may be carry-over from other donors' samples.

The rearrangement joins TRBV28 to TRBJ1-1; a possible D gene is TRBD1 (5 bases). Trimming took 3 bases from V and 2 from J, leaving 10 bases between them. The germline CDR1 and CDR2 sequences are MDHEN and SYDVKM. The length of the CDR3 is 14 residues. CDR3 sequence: CASSFPGDNTEAFF. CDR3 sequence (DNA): TGTGCCAGCAGTTTTCCGGGGGATAACACTGAAGCTTTCTTT.

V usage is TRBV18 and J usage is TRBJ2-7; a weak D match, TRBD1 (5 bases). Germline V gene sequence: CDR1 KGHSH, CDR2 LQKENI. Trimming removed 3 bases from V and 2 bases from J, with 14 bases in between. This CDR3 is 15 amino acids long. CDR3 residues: CASSPAGQGAYEQYF. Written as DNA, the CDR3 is TGTGCCAGCTCACCCGCCGGCCAGGGCGCCTACGAGCAGTACTTC.

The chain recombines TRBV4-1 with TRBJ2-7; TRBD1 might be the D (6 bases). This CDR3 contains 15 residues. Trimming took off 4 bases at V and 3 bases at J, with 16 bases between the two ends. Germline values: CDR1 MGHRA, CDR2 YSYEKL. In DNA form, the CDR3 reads TGCGCCAGCAGCCCCGGACAGTTAGGGGGCTACGAGCAGTACTTC. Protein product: CASSPGQLGGYEQYF.

This CDR3 is CATSRGGSNQPQHF. The DNA of the CDR3 is TGTGCCACCAGCAGGGGAGGAAGCAATCAGCCCCAGCATTTT. The chain joins TRBV15 to TRBJ1-5; D unclear. CDR1 LNHNV and CDR2 YYDKDF come from the germline V gene (reference sequence). This CDR3 is built from 14 residues. With 3 bases removed from V and 1 base from J, the gap between germline ends came to 7 bases.

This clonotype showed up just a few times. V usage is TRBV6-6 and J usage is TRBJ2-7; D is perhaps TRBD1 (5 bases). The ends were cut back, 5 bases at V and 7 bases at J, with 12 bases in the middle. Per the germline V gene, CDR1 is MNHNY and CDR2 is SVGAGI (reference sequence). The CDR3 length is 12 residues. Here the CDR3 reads CASSKAGLEQYV. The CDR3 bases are TGTGCCAGCAGTAAGGCAGGGCTTGAGCAGTACGTC.

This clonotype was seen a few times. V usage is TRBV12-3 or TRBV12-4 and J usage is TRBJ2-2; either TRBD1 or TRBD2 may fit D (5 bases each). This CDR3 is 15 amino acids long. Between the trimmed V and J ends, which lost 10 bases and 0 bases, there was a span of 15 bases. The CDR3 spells CAIHPGTTNTGELFF. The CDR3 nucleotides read TGTGCCATCCACCCCGGGACGACGAACACCGGGGAGCTGTTTTTT.

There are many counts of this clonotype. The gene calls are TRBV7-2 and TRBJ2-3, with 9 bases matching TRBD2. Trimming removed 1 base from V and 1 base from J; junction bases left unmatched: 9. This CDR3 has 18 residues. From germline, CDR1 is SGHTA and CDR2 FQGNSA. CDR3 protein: CASSLGRSERGGTDTQYF. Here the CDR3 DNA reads TGTGCCAGCAGCTTAGGGAGGTCGGAGCGGGGGGGCACAGATACGCAGTATTTT. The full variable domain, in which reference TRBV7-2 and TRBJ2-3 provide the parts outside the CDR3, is GAGVSQSPSNKVTEKGKDVELRCDPISGHTALYWYRQSLGQGLEFLIYFQGNSAPDKSGLPSDRFSAERTGGSVSTLTIQRTQQEDSAVYLCASSLGRSERGGTDTQYFGPGTRLTVL.

CDR3 bases: TGTGCCAGCAGGGGGGACGGAGGCAATCAGCCCCAGCATTTT. Translation: CASRGDGGNQPQHF. V gene TRBV12-3 or TRBV12-4 combines with J gene TRBJ1-5; D possibly corresponds to TRBD1 (5 bases). V was clipped by 6 bases and J by 2 bases, with 11 bases between them. This CDR3 is 14 amino acids long.

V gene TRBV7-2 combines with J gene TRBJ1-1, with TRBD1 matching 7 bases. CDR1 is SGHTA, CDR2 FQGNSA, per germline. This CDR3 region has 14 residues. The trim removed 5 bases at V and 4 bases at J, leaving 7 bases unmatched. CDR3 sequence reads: CASSPDRVSTEAFF. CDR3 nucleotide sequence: TGTGCCAGCAGCCCTGACAGGGTTAGCACTGAAGCTTTCTTT.

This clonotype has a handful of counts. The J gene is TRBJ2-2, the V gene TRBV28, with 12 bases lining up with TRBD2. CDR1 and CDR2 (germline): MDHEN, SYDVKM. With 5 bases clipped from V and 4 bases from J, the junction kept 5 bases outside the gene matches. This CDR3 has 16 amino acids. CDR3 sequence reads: CASSRLAGDLTGELFF. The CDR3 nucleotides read TGTGCCAGCAGTCGACTAGCGGGGGACCTCACCGGGGAGCTGTTTTTT.

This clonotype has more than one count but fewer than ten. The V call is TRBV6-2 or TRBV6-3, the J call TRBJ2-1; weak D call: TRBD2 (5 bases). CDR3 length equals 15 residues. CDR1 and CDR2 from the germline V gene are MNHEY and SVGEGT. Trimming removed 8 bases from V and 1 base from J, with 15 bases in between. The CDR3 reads CASGLRITSYNEQFF. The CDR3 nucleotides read TGTGCCAGCGGACTCAGGATCACATCCTACAATGAGCAGTTCTTC.

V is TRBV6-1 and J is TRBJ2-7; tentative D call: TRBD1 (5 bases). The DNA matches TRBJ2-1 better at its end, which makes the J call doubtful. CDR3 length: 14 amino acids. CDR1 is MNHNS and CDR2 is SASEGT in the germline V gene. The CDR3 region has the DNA TGTGCCAGCAGTGACCAGGGCAGGGTCTACGAGCAGTTCTTC. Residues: CASSDQGRVYEQFF.

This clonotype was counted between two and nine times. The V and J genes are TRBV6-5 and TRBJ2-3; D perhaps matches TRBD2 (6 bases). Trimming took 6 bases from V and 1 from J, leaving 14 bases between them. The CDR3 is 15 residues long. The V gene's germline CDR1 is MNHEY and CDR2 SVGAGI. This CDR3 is CASSSVSGGTDTQYF. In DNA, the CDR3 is TGTGCCAGCAGCTCGGTCTCGGGGGGCACAGATACGCAGTATTTT.

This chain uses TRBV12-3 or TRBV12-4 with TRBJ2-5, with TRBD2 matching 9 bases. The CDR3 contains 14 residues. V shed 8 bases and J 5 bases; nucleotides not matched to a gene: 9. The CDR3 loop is CASGMRGGLETQYF. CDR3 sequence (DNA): TGTGCCAGCGGAATGCGGGGGGGCCTTGAGACCCAGTACTTC.

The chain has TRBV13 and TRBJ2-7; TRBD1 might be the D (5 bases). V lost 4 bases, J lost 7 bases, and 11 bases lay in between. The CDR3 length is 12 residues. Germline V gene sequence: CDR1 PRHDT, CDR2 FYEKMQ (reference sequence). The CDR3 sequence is CASSSRVGEQYF. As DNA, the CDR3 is TGTGCCAGCAGCTCCAGGGTGGGAGAGCAGTACTTC.

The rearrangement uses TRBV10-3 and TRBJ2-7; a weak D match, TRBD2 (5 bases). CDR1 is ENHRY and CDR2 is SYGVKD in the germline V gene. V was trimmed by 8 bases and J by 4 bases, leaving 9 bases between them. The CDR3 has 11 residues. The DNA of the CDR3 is TGTGCCATCGGGAGCCGGTACGAGCAGTACGTC. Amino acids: CAIGSRYEQYV.

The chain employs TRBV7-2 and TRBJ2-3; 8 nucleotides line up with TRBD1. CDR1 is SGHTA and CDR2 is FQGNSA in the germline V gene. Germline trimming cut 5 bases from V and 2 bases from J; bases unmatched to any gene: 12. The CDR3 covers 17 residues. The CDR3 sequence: CASSHPQGAASTDTQYF. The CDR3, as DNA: TGTGCCAGCAGCCATCCCCAGGGGGCAGCTTCCACAGATACGCAGTATTTT. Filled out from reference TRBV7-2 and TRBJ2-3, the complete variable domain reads GAGVSQSPSNKVTEKGKDVELRCDPISGHTALYWYRQSLGQGLEFLIYFQGNSAPDKSGLPSDRFSAERTGGSVSTLTIQRTQQEDSAVYLCASSHPQGAASTDTQYFGPGTRLTVL.

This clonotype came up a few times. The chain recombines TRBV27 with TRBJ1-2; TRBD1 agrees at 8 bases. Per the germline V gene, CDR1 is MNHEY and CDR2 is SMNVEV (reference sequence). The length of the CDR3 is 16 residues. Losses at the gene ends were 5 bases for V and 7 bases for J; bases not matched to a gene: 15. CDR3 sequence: CASSNDRGGMLSGYTF. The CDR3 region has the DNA TGTGCCAGCAGTAACGACAGGGGCGGAATGTTAAGTGGCTACACCTTC.

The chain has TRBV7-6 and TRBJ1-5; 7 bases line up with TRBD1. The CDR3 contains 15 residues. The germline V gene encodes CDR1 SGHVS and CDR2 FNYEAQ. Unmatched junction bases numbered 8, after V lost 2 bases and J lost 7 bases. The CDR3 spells CASSLWGGRGQPQHF. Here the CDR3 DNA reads TGTGCCAGCAGCTTATGGGGGGGCAGGGGGCAGCCCCAGCATTTT. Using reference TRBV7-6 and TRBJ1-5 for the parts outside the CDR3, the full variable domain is GAGVSQSPRYKVTKRGQDVALRCDPISGHVSLYWYRQALGQGPEFLTYFNYEAQQDKSGLPNDRFSAERPEGSISTLTIQRTEQRDSAMYRCASSLWGGRGQPQHFGDGTRLSIL.

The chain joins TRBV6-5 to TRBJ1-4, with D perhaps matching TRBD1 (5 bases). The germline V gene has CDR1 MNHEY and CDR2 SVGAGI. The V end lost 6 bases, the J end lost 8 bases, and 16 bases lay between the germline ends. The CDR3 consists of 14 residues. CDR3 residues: CASRSIGTEEKLFF. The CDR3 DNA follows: TGTGCCAGCAGGTCAATTGGGACTGAAGAAAAACTGTTTTTT.

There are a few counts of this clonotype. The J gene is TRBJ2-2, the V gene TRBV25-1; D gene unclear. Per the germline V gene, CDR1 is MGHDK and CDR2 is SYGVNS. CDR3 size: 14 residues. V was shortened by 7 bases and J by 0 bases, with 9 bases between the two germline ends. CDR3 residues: CASIMDANTGELFF. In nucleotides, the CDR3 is TGTGCCAGCATAATGGACGCGAACACCGGGGAGCTGTTTTTT.

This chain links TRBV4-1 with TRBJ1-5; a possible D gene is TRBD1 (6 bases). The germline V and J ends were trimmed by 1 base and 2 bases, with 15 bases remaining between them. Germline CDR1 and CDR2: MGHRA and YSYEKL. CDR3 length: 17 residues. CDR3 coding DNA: TGCGCCAGCAGCCAAGTCCCCTCAGAGGGGGGCAATCAGCCCCAGCATTTT. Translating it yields CASSQVPSEGGNQPQHF.

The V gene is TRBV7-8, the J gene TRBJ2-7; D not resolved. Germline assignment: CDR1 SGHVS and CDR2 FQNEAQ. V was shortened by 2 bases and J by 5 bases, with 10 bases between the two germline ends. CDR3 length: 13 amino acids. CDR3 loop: CASSLLVLDEQYV. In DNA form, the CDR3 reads TGTGCCAGCAGCTTATTGGTTTTGGACGAGCAGTACGTC.

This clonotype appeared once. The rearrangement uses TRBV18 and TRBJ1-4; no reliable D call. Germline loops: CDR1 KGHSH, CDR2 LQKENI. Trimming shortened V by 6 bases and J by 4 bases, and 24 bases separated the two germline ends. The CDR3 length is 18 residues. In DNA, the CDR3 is TGTGCCAGCTCCCTACACATATTCGGACTGACGATTAATGAAAAACTGTTTTTT. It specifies CASSLHIFGLTINEKLFF. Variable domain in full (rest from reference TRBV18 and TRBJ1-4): NAGVMQNPRHLVRRRGQEARLRCSPMKGHSHVYWYRQLPEEGLKFMVYLQKENIIDESGMPKERFSAEFPKEGPSILRIQQVVRGDSAAYFCASSLHIFGLTINEKLFFGSGTQLSVL.

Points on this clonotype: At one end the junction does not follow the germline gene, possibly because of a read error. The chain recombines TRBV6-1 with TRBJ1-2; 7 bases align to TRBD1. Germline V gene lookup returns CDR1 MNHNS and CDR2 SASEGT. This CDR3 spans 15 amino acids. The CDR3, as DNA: TGTGCCAACAGTGAAAACAGGGGAGGTAACTATGGCTACACCTTC. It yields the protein CANSENRGGNYGYTF.